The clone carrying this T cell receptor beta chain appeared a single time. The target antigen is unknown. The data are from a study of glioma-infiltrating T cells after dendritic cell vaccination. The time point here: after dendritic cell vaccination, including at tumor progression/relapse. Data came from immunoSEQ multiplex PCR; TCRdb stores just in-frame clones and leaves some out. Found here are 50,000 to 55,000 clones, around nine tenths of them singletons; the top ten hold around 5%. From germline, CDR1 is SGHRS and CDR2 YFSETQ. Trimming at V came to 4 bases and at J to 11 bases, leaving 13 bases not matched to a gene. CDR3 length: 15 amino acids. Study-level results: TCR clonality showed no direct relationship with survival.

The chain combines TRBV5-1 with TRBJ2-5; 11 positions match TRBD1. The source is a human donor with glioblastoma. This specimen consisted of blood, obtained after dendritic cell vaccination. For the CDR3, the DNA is TGCGCCAGCAGCACCCGAGGACAGGGGGCGGGGGAGCAGTACTTC. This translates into CASSTRGQGAGEQYF.